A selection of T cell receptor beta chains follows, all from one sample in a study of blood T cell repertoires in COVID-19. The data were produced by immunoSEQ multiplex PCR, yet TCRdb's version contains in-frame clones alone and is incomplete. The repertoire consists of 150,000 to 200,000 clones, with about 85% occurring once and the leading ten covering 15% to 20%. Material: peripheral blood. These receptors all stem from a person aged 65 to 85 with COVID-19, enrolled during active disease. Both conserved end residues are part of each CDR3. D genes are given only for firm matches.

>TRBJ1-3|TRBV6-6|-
TGTGCCAGCAGTTACGGGGCAGCCTCTGGAAACACCATATATTTT
CASSYGAASGNTIYF
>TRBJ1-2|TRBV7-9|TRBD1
TGTGCCAGCAGCTTAGAGGTATTAGCAGGACAGGACCTCTATGGCTACACCTTC
CASSLEVLAGQDLYGYTF
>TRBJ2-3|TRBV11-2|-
TGTGCCAGCAGCGGGCGGGGGCCAGATACGCAGTATTTT
CASSGRGPDTQYF
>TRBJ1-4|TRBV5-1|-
TGCGCCAGCAGCGTACAGGGCGCTAATGAAAAACTGTTTTTT
CASSVQGANEKLFF
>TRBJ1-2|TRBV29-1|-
TGCAGCGTTGATGGCGGCGGGCAGAACTATGGCTACACCTTC
CSVDGGGQNYGYTF
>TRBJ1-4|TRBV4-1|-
TGCGCCAGCAGCCAAGAGACCGGACAGTTCTCAACTAATGAAAAACTGTTTTTT
CASSQETGQFSTNEKLFF
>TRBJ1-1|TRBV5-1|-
TGCGCCAGCAGCTTGGGCCAACAAGGCACGGGCACTGAAGCTTTCTTT
CASSLGQQGTGTEAFF
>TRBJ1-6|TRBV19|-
TGTGCCAGTAGTATAGGAGGGGGTCGCAATTCACCCCTCCACTTT
CASSIGGGRNSPLHF
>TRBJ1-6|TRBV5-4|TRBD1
TGTGCCAGCACCAGGACAGGGGAGGGGTCACCCCTCCACTTT
CASTRTGEGSPLHF
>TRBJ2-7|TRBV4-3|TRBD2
TGCGCCAGCAGCCAAGTGGGCGGGGGTGCGCTCTCGTACGAGCAGTACTTC
CASSQVGGGALSYEQYF